These T cell receptor beta chains were read from a single sample in a study of blood T cell repertoires in COVID-19. Data came from immunoSEQ multiplex PCR; TCRdb stores just in-frame clones and leaves some out. The top ten hold 8.6% of the sample, which has roughly 150,000 clones, under 85% seen once. The sequenced sample was peripheral blood. Receptors were obtained from a man aged 45 to 65 with active or convalescent COVID-19. Each CDR3 is given with its conserved first and last residue. The order of the fields is CDR3 DNA, CDR3 protein, D gene, J gene, V gene, clone size. A D gene is named only where the DNA matches it firmly. Clone size is given for some rows only: seen once, a few or many times, or a class if the clone is expanded.

TGCGCCAGCAAAGACAGGGGACGGACAGATACGCAGTATTTT | CASKDRGRTDTQYF | TRBD1 | TRBJ2-3 | TRBV4-1 | -
TGTGCCAGCAGTTTATCGGTACTAGCGGGAGGGAGCGGCACAGATACGCAGTATTTT | CASSLSVLAGGSGTDTQYF | TRBD2 | TRBJ2-3 | TRBV27 | -
TGTGCCAGCAGCCGTAGCGGGGGGGCCTACAATGAGCAGTTCTTC | CASSRSGGAYNEQFF | TRBD2 | TRBJ2-1 | TRBV7-2 | -
TGTGCCAGCAGCTTTTCAAGTGGAGACGATTCACCCCTCCACTTT | CASSFSSGDDSPLHF | - | TRBJ1-6 | TRBV7-3 | -
TGTGCCAGTAGCGGGAGGCCGTTCTACGAGCAGTACTTC | CASSGRPFYEQYF | TRBD2 | TRBJ2-7 | TRBV27 | once
TGTGCCAGTAGTATGACCGGGACTAGCGACGGTACGCAGTATTTT | CASSMTGTSDGTQYF | TRBD2 | TRBJ2-3 | TRBV19 | once
TGTGCCAGCAGTGAGGCGGGGGCTTCCTACAATGAGCAGTTCTTC | CASSEAGASYNEQFF | - | TRBJ2-1 | TRBV6-4 | -
TGTGCCAGCAGCTTAAGAGTCGGGACTAGCGGGAAAAATGAGCAGTTCTTC | CASSLRVGTSGKNEQFF | TRBD2 | TRBJ2-1 | TRBV7-3 | few
TGTGCCAGCAGTTCGTTCGGGAAAGGGGGCTTGGACTATGGCTACACCTTC | CASSSFGKGGLDYGYTF | TRBD1 | TRBJ1-2 | TRBV28 | -
TGTGCCAGCAAGGGGGCCAGTATGAACACTGAAGCTTTCTTT | CASKGASMNTEAFF | TRBD1 | TRBJ1-1 | TRBV5-4 | -
TGTGCCAGTGGTTCGGGGGCGGGAGCTAGGAATGAGCAGTTCTTC | CASGSGAGARNEQFF | - | TRBJ2-1 | TRBV19 | -
TGTGCCAGCAGCCTGACGGCGGGAGGGCCTTCAGAGACCCAGTACTTC | CASSLTAGGPSETQYF | TRBD2 | TRBJ2-5 | TRBV4-2 | once
TGTGCCAGCAGCCAAGACAGGGGTGGCAATCAGCCCCAGCATTTT | CASSQDRGGNQPQHF | - | TRBJ1-5 | TRBV3-1/TRBV3-2 | -
TGTGCCAGCAGCTTGGGAGCGAAAGATACGCAGTATTTT | CASSLGAKDTQYF | - | TRBJ2-3 | TRBV7-2 | -
TGTGCCAGCAGTTCACTCCTACAAGAGACCCAGTACTTC | CASSSLLQETQYF | - | TRBJ2-5 | TRBV28 | once
TGCGCCAGCAGCTCCAGGGGGACTAACTATGGCTACACCTTC | CASSSRGTNYGYTF | TRBD1 | TRBJ1-2 | TRBV4-1 | -
TGTGCCAGCAGCCCCGACAGGGGGCCCTCCTACGAGCAGTACTTC | CASSPDRGPSYEQYF | TRBD1 | TRBJ2-7 | TRBV28 | -
TGTGCCATCAGTGGAGGGACTAGTATTCGCGGTGAGCAGTTCTTC | CAISGGTSIRGEQFF | TRBD2 | TRBJ2-1 | TRBV10-3 | -
TGTGCCAGCAGTTTGGGCCGGGAAAGACTGTTTTTT | CASSLGRERLFF | - | TRBJ2-2 | TRBV28 | -
TGTGCCAGCAGCTTTAGGACAGGGAGCTACAATGAGCAGTTCTTC | CASSFRTGSYNEQFF | TRBD1 | TRBJ2-1 | TRBV5-8 | -
TGTGCCAGCAGTTACACAGGGGTTGACACTGAAGCTTTCTTT | CASSYTGVDTEAFF | TRBD1 | TRBJ1-1 | TRBV6-5 | -
TGTGCCAGCAGCTCCGGACTAGCCCAGGGTACAGATACGCAGTATTTT | CASSSGLAQGTDTQYF | TRBD2 | TRBJ2-3 | TRBV7-3 | -